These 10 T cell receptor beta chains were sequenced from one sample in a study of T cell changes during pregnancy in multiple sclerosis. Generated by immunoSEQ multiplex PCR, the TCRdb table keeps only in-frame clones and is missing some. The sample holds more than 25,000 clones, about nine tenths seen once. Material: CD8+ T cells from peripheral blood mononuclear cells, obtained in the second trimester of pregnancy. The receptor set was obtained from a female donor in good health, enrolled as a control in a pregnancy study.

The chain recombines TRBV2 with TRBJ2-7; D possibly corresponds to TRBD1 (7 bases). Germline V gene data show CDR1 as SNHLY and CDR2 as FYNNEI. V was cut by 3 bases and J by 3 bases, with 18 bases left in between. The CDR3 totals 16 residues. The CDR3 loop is CASSDFQVRGDYEQYF. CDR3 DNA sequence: TGTGCCAGCAGTGACTTTCAGGTCAGGGGGGACTACGAGCAGTACTTC.

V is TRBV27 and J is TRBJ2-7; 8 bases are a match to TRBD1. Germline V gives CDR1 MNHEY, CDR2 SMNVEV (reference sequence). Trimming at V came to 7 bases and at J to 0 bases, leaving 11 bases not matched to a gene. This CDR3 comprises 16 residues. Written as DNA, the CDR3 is TGTGCCAGCATCAAACTGGGGACAGGAGCCTCCTACGAGCAGTACTTC. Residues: CASIKLGTGASYEQYF.

The CDR3 coding sequence is TGTGCCTGGAGTTCTCGGAGGGCGGGCACTGAAGCTTTCTTT. The encoded protein is CAWSSRRAGTEAFF. J is TRBJ1-1 and V is TRBV30; no reliable D call. This CDR3 contains 14 residues. V was clipped by 2 bases and J by 4 bases, with 14 bases between them. The germline V gene has CDR1 GTSNPN and CDR2 SVGIG (reference sequence). The full variable domain, with the rest looked up from reference TRBV30 and TRBJ1-1, is SQTIHQWPATLVQPVGSPLSLECTVEGTSNPNLYWYRQAAGRGLQLLFYSVGIGQISSEVPQNLSASRPQDRQFILSSKKLLLSDSGFYLCAWSSRRAGTEAFFGQGTRLTVV.

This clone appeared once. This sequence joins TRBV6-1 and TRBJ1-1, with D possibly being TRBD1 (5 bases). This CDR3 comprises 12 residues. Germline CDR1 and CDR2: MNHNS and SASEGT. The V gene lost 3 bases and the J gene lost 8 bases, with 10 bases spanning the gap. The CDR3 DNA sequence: TGTGCCAGCAGTGATTGGGGGGAAGAAGCTTTCTTT. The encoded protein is CASSDWGEEAFF.

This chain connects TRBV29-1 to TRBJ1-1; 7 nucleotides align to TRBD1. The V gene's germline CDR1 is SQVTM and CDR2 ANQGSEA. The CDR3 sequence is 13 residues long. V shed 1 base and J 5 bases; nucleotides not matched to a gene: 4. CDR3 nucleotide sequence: TGCAGCGTTGAAGGGCAGGGGGGAACTGAAGCTTTCTTT. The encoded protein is CSVEGQGGTEAFF.

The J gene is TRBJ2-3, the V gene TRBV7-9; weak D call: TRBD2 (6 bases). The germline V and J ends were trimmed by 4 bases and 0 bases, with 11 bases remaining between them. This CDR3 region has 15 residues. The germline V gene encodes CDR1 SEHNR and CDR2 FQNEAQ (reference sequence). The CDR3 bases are TGTGCCAGCAGCTACACGGGGGATAGCACAGATACGCAGTATTTT. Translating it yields CASSYTGDSTDTQYF.

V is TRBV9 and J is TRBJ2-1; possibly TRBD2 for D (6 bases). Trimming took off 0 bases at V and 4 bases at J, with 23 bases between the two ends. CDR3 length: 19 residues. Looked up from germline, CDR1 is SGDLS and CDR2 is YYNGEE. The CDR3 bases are TGTGCCAGCAGCGTAGTAGCAGGGACGGGGGTTCCAGGGTACAATGAGCAGTTCTTC. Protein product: CASSVVAGTGVPGYNEQFF.

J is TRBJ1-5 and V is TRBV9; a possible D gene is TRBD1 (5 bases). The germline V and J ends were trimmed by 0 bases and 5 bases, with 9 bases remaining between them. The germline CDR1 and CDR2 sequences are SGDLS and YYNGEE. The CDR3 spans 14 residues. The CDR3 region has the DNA TGTGCCAGCAGCGTAGCAGGGTTCGATCAGCCCCAGCATTTT. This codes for CASSVAGFDQPQHF.

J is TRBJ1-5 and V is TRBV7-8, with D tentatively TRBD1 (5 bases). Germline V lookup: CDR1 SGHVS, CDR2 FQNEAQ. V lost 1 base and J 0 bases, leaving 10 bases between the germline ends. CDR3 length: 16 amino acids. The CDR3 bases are TGTGCCAGCAGCTTAGTGGCAGGGTATAGCAATCAGCCCCAGCATTTT. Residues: CASSLVAGYSNQPQHF.

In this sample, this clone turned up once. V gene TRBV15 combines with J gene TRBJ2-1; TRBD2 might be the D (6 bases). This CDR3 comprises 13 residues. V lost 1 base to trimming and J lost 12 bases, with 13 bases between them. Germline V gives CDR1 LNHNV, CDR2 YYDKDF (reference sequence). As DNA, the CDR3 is TGTGCCACCAGCAGAGGCCGCGGGGAAGGGCAGTTCTTC. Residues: CATSRGRGEGQFF.